This T cell receptor beta chain was captured by sequencing in a study of T cells expressing NK-cell markers. This CDR3 contains 19 residues. The germline V gene encodes CDR1 SGDLS and CDR2 YYNGEE. Reanalyzing the 5' RACE reads, TCRdb keeps one entry per CDR3 protein, without DNA. Here the sample table reports some 440,000 distinct CDR3 sequences. The rearrangement uses TRBV9 and TRBJ2-7; the TCRdb call, TRBD1, lacks DNA for checking. Sample: blood T cells: a sorted CD56 or NKG2C T cell subset, CD4+ or CD8+ T cells, or bulk PBMC T cells (not recorded which). The origin of this receptor is a woman between 50 and 59 years old in good health. The CDR3 here is CASSRSSDSFRGNSYEQYF.